The 20 T cell receptor beta chains below all came from one sample that was sequenced in a study of T-cell memory formation after mild COVID-19. Each CDR3 protein gets one entry after TCRdb re-called the 5' RACE reads with MiXCR. In the table there are 110,000 or so distinct CDR3 sequences, approximately 22% of which are singletons. The material sequenced was PBMCs or a T cell subset sorted from them (not recorded which). The receptors here all came from a man younger than 35 who had mild COVID-19 (a few samples of this study predate the infection). Cell type and time point are not known.

This clonotype was counted between two and nine times. The rearrangement links TRBV4-1 to TRBJ2-7; perhaps TRBD1 as D (5 bases). Trimming pared 0 bases from V and 2 bases from J, leaving 11 bases between. The CDR3 runs 15 residues. Germline V gives CDR1 MGHRA, CDR2 YSYEKL. CDR3 amino acids: CASSQDDSQTYEQYF. Written as DNA, the CDR3 is TGCGCCAGCAGCCAAGATGACAGCCAAACCTACGAGCAGTACTTC.

The chain combines TRBV7-9 with TRBJ1-2, with a possible D match to TRBD1 (6 bases). Germline assignment: CDR1 SEHNR and CDR2 FQNEAQ (reference sequence). Deletions cut 3 bases from V and 2 bases from J, with 16 bases between. The CDR3 sequence is 16 residues long. The CDR3, as DNA: TGTGCCAGCAGCTTCCTCCGTTCTACAGGGAACTATGGCTACACCTTC. This translates into CASSFLRSTGNYGYTF.

The J gene is TRBJ2-3, the V gene TRBV12-3 or TRBV12-4, with D unresolved. The V gene lost 7 bases and the J gene lost 1 base, with 9 bases spanning the gap. The CDR3 is made up of 13 amino acids. CDR3 amino acids: CASTSVGTDTQYF. The CDR3 DNA follows: TGTGCCAGCACCTCAGTCGGCACAGATACGCAGTATTTT.

This chain connects TRBV7-2 to TRBJ2-3, with TRBD1 matching 12 bases. Germline V CDR1 and CDR2: SGHTA, FQGNSA. The CDR3 extends over 16 amino acids. V gave up 5 bases and J gave up 4 bases; unmatched junction bases: 7. In nucleotides, the CDR3 is TGTGCCAGCAGCACTAGGGGACAGGGGGCTTCAGATACGCAGTATTTT. Translation gives CASSTRGQGASDTQYF.

This clonotype was seen more than once but under ten times. The chain joins TRBV15 to TRBJ2-5; D possibly corresponds to TRBD1 (6 bases). Trimming removed 7 bases at V and 2 bases at J, with 11 bases between. Germline loops: CDR1 LNHNV, CDR2 YYDKDF (reference sequence). This CDR3 spans 13 amino acids. The CDR3 region has the DNA TGTGCCACCACCAACAGGGTTCAAGAGACCCAGTACTTC. Residues: CATTNRVQETQYF.

This chain joins TRBV12-3 or TRBV12-4 and TRBJ2-7; D may be TRBD2 (6 bases). V shed 8 bases and J shed 6 bases, with 11 bases lying between them. This CDR3 has 11 residues. This CDR3 reads CASRAGSEQYF. In DNA form, the CDR3 reads TGTGCCAGCCGGGCGGGGTCCGAGCAGTACTTC.

This clonotype has a handful of counts. This chain connects TRBV5-4 to TRBJ2-3; no firm D call. V lost 1 base, J lost 0 bases, and 6 bases lay in between. This CDR3 region has 14 residues. Germline lookup yields CDR1 SGHNT and CDR2 YYREEE (reference sequence). The CDR3 region is CASSLFPSTDTQYF. In DNA, the CDR3 is TGTGCCAGCAGCTTGTTTCCTAGCACAGATACGCAGTATTTT.

The chain is built from TRBV4-1 and TRBJ1-2; D is undetermined. This CDR3 spans 14 amino acids. Germline assignment: CDR1 MGHRA and CDR2 YSYEKL. The V end lost 0 bases, the J end lost 4 bases, and 9 bases lay between the germline ends. As DNA, the CDR3 is TGCGCCAGCAGCCAAGAAAGGGTCGGCTATGGCTACACCTTC. It is translated as CASSQERVGYGYTF.

The genes are TRBV6-5 and TRBJ1-5; D possibly corresponds to TRBD1 (5 bases). CDR1 is MNHEY and CDR2 is SVGAGI in the germline V gene. V lost 0 bases and J 8 bases, leaving 8 bases between the germline ends. CDR3 length: 13 residues. The CDR3 nucleotides read TGTGCCAGCAGTTACTCGCAAGGGGAGCCCCAGCATTTT. Translation: CASSYSQGEPQHF.

About this clonotype: Germline is not matched at one junction end, which may reflect a read error. The V gene is TRBV5-6, the J gene TRBJ1-2, with TRBD1 matching 10 bases. The length of the CDR3 is 16 residues. Germline-derived CDR1 and CDR2 are SGHDT and YYEEEE. CDR3 nucleotides: TGTGCCAGCAGCTTGGGACAGGGGGCGGCGGGCTATCGCTACACCTTC. Its protein product is CASSLGQGAAGYRYTF. Supplemented by reference TRBV5-6 and TRBJ1-2, the full variable domain reads DAGVTQSPTHLIKTRGQQVTLRCSPKSGHDTVSWYQQALGQGPQFIFQYYEEEERQRGNFPDRFSGHQFPNYSSELNVNALLLGDSALYLCASSLGQGAAGYRYTFGSGTRLTVV.

This clonotype appeared a single time. J is TRBJ1-1 and V is TRBV6-5; D is unresolved. The V and J ends lost 8 bases and 1 base respectively, with 14 bases between them. The CDR3 is 14 amino acids. CDR1 and CDR2 (germline): MNHEY, SVGAGI. The CDR3 DNA reads TGTGCCAGCGTACGGCCGGGTTCGAACACTGAAGCTTTCTTT. It encodes CASVRPGSNTEAFF.

V usage is TRBV4-1 and J usage is TRBJ2-5; D is possibly TRBD2 (5 bases). Trimming cost V 0 bases and J 4 bases, with 15 bases left between them. Germline CDR1 reads MGHRA; CDR2 reads YSYEKL. The CDR3 sequence is 16 residues long. In DNA, the CDR3 is TGCGCCAGCAGCCAAGATAGCGCAAGTCTCCCAGAGACCCAGTACTTC. Amino acids: CASSQDSASLPETQYF.

The chain recombines TRBV7-3 with TRBJ2-1, with D maybe TRBD2 (7 bases). CDR1 and CDR2 (germline): SGHTA, FQGTGA. V was shortened by 5 bases and J by 7 bases, with 15 bases between the two germline ends. The CDR3 extends over 14 amino acids. CDR3: CASSPTEGGNEQFF. In DNA form, the CDR3 reads TGTGCCAGCAGCCCCACAGAGGGGGGGAATGAGCAGTTCTTC. Filled out from reference TRBV7-3 and TRBJ2-1, the complete variable domain reads GAGVSQTPSNKVTEKGKYVELRCDPISGHTALYWYRQSLGQGPEFLIYFQGTGAADDSGLPNDRFFAVRPEGSVSTLKIQRTERGDSAVYLCASSPTEGGNEQFFGPGTRLTVL.

This rearrangement joins TRBV27 to TRBJ2-7; 7 positions agree with TRBD2. The J segment lost 3 bases and the V segment lost 6 bases, leaving 11 bases of the junction unmatched. The CDR3 covers 15 residues. CDR1 and CDR2 from the germline V gene are MNHEY and SMNVEV (reference sequence). DNA of the CDR3: TGTGCCAGCAGCCCCTCCGGGGAGGGGTACTACGAGCAGTACTTC. This encodes CASSPSGEGYYEQYF.

This clonotype was counted only a few times. The chain couples TRBV6-5 to TRBJ2-2; 7 bases agree with TRBD1. From germline, CDR1 is MNHEY and CDR2 SVGAGI. The CDR3 runs 13 residues. V was clipped by 4 bases and J by 8 bases; unmatched bases: 4. CDR3 in DNA: TGTGCCAGCAGTTTACAGGGGATTGGGGAGCTGTTTTTT. Amino acids: CASSLQGIGELFF.

The chain recombines TRBV7-6 with TRBJ2-1, with 10 positions matching TRBD2. The germline gives CDR1 SGHVS, CDR2 FNYEAQ. V lost 2 bases, J lost 1 base, and 2 bases stayed unmatched. The CDR3 is made up of 16 amino acids. The CDR3 nucleotides are TGTGCCAGCAGCTTACCAGCGGGGGGGTCCTACAATGAGCAGTTCTTC. This sequence encodes CASSLPAGGSYNEQFF. Full variable domain (missing parts from reference TRBV7-6 and TRBJ2-1): GAGVSQSPRYKVTKRGQDVALRCDPISGHVSLYWYRQALGQGPEFLTYFNYEAQQDKSGLPNDRFSAERPEGSISTLTIQRTEQRDSAMYRCASSLPAGGSYNEQFFGPGTRLTVL.

The chain uses TRBV2 and TRBJ2-5; D unclear. Germline V gene lookup returns CDR1 SNHLY and CDR2 FYNNEI. The CDR3 is made up of 13 amino acids. Between the trimmed V and J ends, which lost 7 bases and 2 bases, there was a span of 11 bases. The CDR3 sequence: CASTTLGQETQYF. CDR3 DNA: TGTGCCAGCACGACCCTGGGGCAAGAGACCCAGTACTTC.

This chain connects TRBV7-2 to TRBJ2-5; D not certain. Trimming cost V 5 bases and J 5 bases, with 12 bases left between them. This CDR3 has 13 residues. Germline V gene data show CDR1 as SGHTA and CDR2 as FQGNSA. The CDR3 DNA reads as TGTGCCAGCAGCCCCCTGGGTGGGGAGACCCAGTACTTC. It translates to CASSPLGGETQYF.

The rearrangement joins TRBV7-8 to TRBJ2-5, with a tentative D call TRBD2 (6 bases). Trimming left V 3 bases short and J 2 bases short, with 13 bases between. CDR1 and CDR2 (germline): SGHVS, FQNEAQ. CDR3 size: 15 residues. The CDR3: CASSFLIGGQETQYF. The CDR3 region has the DNA TGTGCCAGCAGCTTTCTAATTGGGGGGCAAGAGACCCAGTACTTC.

This clonotype came up many times. V gene TRBV20-1 combines with J gene TRBJ2-5; 7 nucleotides line up with TRBD1. Germline trimming cut 5 bases from V and 5 bases from J; bases unmatched to any gene: 11. There are 14 residues in the CDR3. CDR1 and CDR2 from the germline V gene are DFQATT and SNEGSKA (reference sequence). The CDR3, as DNA: TGCAGTGCTCGCAGGGGGAGCAATTGGGAGACCCAGTACTTC. It is translated as CSARRGSNWETQYF.